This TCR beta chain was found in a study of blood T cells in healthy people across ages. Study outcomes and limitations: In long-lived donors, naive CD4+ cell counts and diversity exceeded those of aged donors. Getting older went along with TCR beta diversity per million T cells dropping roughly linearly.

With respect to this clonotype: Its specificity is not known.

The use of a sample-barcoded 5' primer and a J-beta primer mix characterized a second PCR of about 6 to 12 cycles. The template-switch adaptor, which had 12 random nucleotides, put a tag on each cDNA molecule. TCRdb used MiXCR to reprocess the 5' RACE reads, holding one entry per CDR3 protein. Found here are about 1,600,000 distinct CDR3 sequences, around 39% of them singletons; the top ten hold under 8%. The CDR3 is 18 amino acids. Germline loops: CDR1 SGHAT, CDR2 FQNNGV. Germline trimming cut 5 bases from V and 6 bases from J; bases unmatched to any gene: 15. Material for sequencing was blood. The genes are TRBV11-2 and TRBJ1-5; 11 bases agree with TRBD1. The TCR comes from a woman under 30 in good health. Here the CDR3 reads CASSPDPLGQGGSQPQHF. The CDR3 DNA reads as TGTGCCAGCAGCCCCGACCCTCTGGGACAGGGGGGGAGTCAGCCCCAGCATTTT.